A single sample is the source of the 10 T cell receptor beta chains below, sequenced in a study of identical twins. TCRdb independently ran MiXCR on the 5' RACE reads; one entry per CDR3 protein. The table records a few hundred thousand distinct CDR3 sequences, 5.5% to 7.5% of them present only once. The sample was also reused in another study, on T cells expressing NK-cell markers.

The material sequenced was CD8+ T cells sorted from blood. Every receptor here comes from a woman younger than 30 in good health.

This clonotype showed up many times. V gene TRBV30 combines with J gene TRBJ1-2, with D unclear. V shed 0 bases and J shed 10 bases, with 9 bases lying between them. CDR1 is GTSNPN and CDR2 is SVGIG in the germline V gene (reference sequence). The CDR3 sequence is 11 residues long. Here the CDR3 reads CAWSVTLTYTF. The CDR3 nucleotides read TGTGCCTGGAGTGTTACCCTAACCTACACCTTC. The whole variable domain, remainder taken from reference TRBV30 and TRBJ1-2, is SQTIHQWPATLVQPVGSPLSLECTVEGTSNPNLYWYRQAAGRGLQLLFYSVGIGQISSEVPQNLSASRPQDRQFILSSKKLLLSDSGFYLCAWSVTLTYTFGSGTRLTVV.

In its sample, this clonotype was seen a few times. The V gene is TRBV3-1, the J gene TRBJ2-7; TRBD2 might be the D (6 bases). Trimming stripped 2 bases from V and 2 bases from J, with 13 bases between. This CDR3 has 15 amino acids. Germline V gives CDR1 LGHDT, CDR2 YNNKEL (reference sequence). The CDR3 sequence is CASSQYPGGAYEQYF. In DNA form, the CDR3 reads TGTGCCAGCAGCCAATACCCCGGAGGGGCCTACGAGCAGTACTTC.

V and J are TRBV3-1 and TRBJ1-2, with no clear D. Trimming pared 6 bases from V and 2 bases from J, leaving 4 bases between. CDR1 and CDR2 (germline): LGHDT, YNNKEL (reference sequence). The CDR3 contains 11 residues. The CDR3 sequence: CASRHNYGYTF. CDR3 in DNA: TGTGCCAGCAGGCACAACTATGGCTACACCTTC.

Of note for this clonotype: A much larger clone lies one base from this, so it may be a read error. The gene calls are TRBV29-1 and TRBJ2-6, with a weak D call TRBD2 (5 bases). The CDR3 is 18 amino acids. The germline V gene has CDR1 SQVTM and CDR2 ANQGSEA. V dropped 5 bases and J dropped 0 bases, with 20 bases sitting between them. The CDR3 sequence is CSVPGGEGSISGANVLTF. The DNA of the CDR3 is TGCAGCGTTCCTGGAGGAGAGGGTAGCATCTCTGGGGCCAACGTCCTGACTTTC.

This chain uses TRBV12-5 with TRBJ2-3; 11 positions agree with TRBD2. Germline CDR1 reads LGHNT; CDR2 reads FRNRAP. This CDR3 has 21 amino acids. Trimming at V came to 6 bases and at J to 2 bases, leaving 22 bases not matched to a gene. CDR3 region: CASGLSQATSGSRLNTDTQYF. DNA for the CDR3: TGTGCTAGTGGCCTATCCCAGGCTACTAGCGGGAGTAGGCTTAACACAGATACGCAGTATTTT.

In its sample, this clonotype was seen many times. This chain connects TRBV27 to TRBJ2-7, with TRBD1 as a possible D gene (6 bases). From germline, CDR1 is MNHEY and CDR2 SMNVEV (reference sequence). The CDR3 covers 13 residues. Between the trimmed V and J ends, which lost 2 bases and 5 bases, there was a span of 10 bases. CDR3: CASSLRQGHEQYF. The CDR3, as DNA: TGTGCCAGCAGTTTACGGCAGGGGCACGAGCAGTACTTC.

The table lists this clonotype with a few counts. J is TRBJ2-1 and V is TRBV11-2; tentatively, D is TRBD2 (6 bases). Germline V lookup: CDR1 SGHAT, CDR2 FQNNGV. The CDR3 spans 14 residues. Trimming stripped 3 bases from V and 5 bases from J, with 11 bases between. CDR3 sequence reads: CASSFSWGDNEQFF. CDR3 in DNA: TGTGCCAGCAGCTTTTCGTGGGGGGACAATGAGCAGTTCTTC.

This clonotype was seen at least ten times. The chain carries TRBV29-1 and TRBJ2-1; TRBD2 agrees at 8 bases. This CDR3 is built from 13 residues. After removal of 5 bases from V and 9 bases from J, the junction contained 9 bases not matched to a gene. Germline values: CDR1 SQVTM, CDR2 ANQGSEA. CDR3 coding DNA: TGCAGCGTTATGATAGCGGGGCGCGGTGAGCAGTTCTTC. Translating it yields CSVMIAGRGEQFF.

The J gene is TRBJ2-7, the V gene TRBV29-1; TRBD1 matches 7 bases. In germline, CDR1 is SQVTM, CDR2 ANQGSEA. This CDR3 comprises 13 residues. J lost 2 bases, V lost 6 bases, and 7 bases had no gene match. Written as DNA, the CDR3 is TGCAGCGTCCGTACCGGGACAGCCTACGAGCAGTACTTC. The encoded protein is CSVRTGTAYEQYF.

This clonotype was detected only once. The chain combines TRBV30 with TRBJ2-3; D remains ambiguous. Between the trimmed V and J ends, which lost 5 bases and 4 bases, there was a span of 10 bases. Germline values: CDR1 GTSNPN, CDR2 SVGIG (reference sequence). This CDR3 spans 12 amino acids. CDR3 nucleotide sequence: TGTGCCTGGGCTCCCTTGTCAGATACGCAGTATTTT. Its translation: CAWAPLSDTQYF.